Below, one TCR beta chain is given with its context. Its matching antigen is unknown. TCRdb redid the calling of the reads with MiXCR, one entry per CDR3 protein. The data show approximately 100,000 distinct CDR3 sequences, roughly 30% seen once. The CDR3 runs 11 residues. V lost 4 bases, J lost 6 bases, and 7 bases lay in between. Germline V gene sequence: CDR1 SGHVS, CDR2 FNYEAQ. The sample belongs to a study of T cell repertoires in cytomegalovirus infection. About the study: CMV epitopes used comprised recently identified HLA-C-restricted ones and well-studied HLA-B-restricted ones.

Regarding the study as a whole: Identification of carriers of CMV plus the relevant HLA was performed using cumulative public TCR beta family frequency. CMV-specific TCR beta clonotypes restricted by HLA-C dominated the ex vivo response.

The V gene is TRBV7-6, the J gene TRBJ2-7; no clear D gene. The TCR originated in a human donor in good health (CMV status not recorded). Some clones in this sample may be carry-over from other donors' samples. Sequencing used CD8+ T cells from cultured PBMCs, obtained from culture after CMV antigen stimulation. CDR3 in amino acids: CASSSQSEQYF. CDR3 in DNA: TGTGCCAGCAGCTCCCAATCCGAGCAGTACTTC.